The 17 T cell receptor beta chains presented below share a single source sample, sequenced in a study of shared clonotypes between healthy human individuals. Libraries were prepared by immunoSEQ multiplex PCR; TCRdb keeps only in-frame clonotypes and omits some of them. The table shows 1 million to 1.3 million clones, with around 78% occurring only once. Sequenced: memory CD4+ T cells from PBMCs. Subset noted: CD45RA-negative fraction. These receptors originate from a man between 18 and 29 years old in good health. Some clones in this sample may be carry-over from other donors' samples.

The chain has TRBV28 and TRBJ2-6; no clear D gene. Germline V CDR1 and CDR2: MDHEN, SYDVKM. The V end lost 6 bases, the J end lost 2 bases, and 11 bases lay between the germline ends. The CDR3 extends over 15 amino acids. CDR3 DNA sequence: TGTGCCAGCAGCCTCGCCCGGACTGGGGCCAACGTCCTGACTTTC. It codes for CASSLARTGANVLTF.

This clone has only one observation. The rearrangement uses TRBV6-5 and TRBJ2-5, with TRBD1 matching 10 bases. The CDR3 extends over 15 amino acids. The germline V gene has CDR1 MNHEY and CDR2 SVGAGI. Germline trimming cut 0 bases from V and 4 bases from J; bases unmatched to any gene: 2. The CDR3 loop reads CASSYSGDRGETQYF. The CDR3, as DNA: TGTGCCAGCAGTTACTCAGGGGACAGGGGAGAGACCCAGTACTTC.

V is TRBV4-2 and J is TRBJ2-1; D is unresolved. In germline, CDR1 is LGHNA, CDR2 YNFKEQ. V was clipped by 0 bases and J by 6 bases, with 12 bases between them. This CDR3 comprises 15 residues. The CDR3 DNA reads as TGTGCCAGCAGCCAAGATGGTGGCAGGTCCAATGAGCAGTTCTTC. It is translated as CASSQDGGRSNEQFF.

V gene TRBV5-6 combines with J gene TRBJ2-7, with TRBD2 matching 10 bases. The germline gives CDR1 SGHDT, CDR2 YYEEEE. The CDR3 extends over 15 amino acids. The V and J ends lost 0 bases and 3 bases, in that order; junction bases with no gene match: 3. CDR3 sequence: CASSLALAGLYEQYF. Written as DNA, the CDR3 is TGTGCCAGCAGCTTGGCACTAGCGGGACTCTACGAGCAGTACTTC.

The V and J genes are TRBV7-2 and TRBJ2-4, with 14 positions matching TRBD2. The CDR3 spans 19 residues. In germline, CDR1 is SGHTA, CDR2 FQGNSA. V lost 5 bases, J lost 3 bases, and 12 bases stayed unmatched. The CDR3: CASSGPGLAGEWGKNIQYF. Here the CDR3 DNA reads TGTGCCAGCAGCGGACCGGGACTAGCGGGAGAATGGGGCAAAAACATTCAGTACTTC. The full variable domain, in which reference TRBV7-2 and TRBJ2-4 provide the parts outside the CDR3, is GAGVSQSPSNKVTEKGKDVELRCDPISGHTALYWYRQSLGQGLEFLIYFQGNSAPDKSGLPSDRFSAERTGGSVSTLTIQRTQQEDSAVYLCASSGPGLAGEWGKNIQYFGAGTRLSVL.

The chain links TRBV5-1 to TRBJ2-3; D not certain. Trimming took 0 bases from V and 3 from J, leaving 8 bases between them. Germline assignment: CDR1 SGHRS and CDR2 YFSETQ. The CDR3 sequence is 14 residues long. The CDR3 protein is CASSLVRMTDTQYF. CDR3 DNA: TGCGCCAGCAGCTTGGTCCGGATGACAGATACGCAGTATTTT.

The chain has TRBV7-9 and TRBJ2-1; 8 bases match TRBD2. In germline, CDR1 is SEHNR, CDR2 FQNEAQ (reference sequence). After removal of 5 bases from V and 7 bases from J, the junction contained 13 bases not matched to a gene. The CDR3 runs 16 residues. The CDR3 here is CASSLLFGGGKNEQFF. The DNA for the CDR3 is TGTGCCAGCAGCCTCCTATTTGGCGGGGGGAAAAATGAGCAGTTCTTC.

This clone was recorded at least ten times. Other DNA sequences in the same sample also yield this CDR3. The chain carries TRBV6-1 and TRBJ2-2; no firm D call. With 2 bases removed from V and 4 bases from J, the gap between germline ends came to 14 bases. The CDR3 contains 16 residues. Germline lookup yields CDR1 MNHNS and CDR2 SASEGT. The DNA of the CDR3 is TGTGCCAGCAGTGAATCGGCCCCTTCGGGCACCGGGGAGCTGTTTTTT. Protein sequence: CASSESAPSGTGELFF.

This clone has just a few counts. J is TRBJ2-2 and V is TRBV7-2; D unclear. This CDR3 is built from 14 residues. The germline V and J ends were trimmed by 1 base and 5 bases, with 8 bases remaining between them. Per germline, CDR1 SGHTA and CDR2 FQGNSA. The CDR3 protein is CASSLVVQTGELFF. The CDR3 coding sequence is TGTGCCAGCAGCTTAGTAGTACAGACCGGGGAGCTGTTTTTT. The variable domain in full, completed from reference TRBV7-2 and TRBJ2-2, reads GAGVSQSPSNKVTEKGKDVELRCDPISGHTALYWYRQSLGQGLEFLIYFQGNSAPDKSGLPSDRFSAERTGGSVSTLTIQRTQQEDSAVYLCASSLVVQTGELFFGEGSRLTVL.

The chain joins TRBV5-5 to TRBJ2-7, with a weak D call TRBD2 (5 bases). Germline lookup yields CDR1 SGHKS and CDR2 YYEKEE (reference sequence). The CDR3 extends over 13 amino acids. Trimming cost V 4 bases and J 4 bases, with 12 bases left between them. The CDR3 is CASSATGYYEQYF. The CDR3 DNA follows: TGTGCCAGCAGCGCCACGGGATATTACGAGCAGTACTTC. Filled out from reference TRBV5-5 and TRBJ2-7, the complete variable domain reads DAGVTQSPTHLIKTRGQQVTLRCSPISGHKSVSWYQQVLGQGPQFIFQYYEKEERGRGNFPDRFSARQFPNYSSELNVNALLLGDSALYLCASSATGYYEQYFGPGTRLTVT.

At least ten counts were recorded for this clone. V gene TRBV19 combines with J gene TRBJ1-2; tentatively, D is TRBD1 (5 bases). Germline V gene lookup returns CDR1 LNHDA and CDR2 SQIVND (reference sequence). CDR3 length equals 15 residues. Trimming removed 6 bases from V and 0 bases from J, with 14 bases in between. Written as DNA, the CDR3 is TGTGCCAGTAGGCCAGTGGGGCAAGCTAACTATGGCTACACCTTC. Its protein is CASRPVGQANYGYTF.

The V gene is TRBV11-2, the J gene TRBJ1-5, with D unresolved. V dropped 3 bases and J dropped 2 bases, with 11 bases sitting between them. Germline loops: CDR1 SGHAT, CDR2 FQNNGV. The CDR3 has 15 residues. CDR3 in amino acids: CASSFNVRGNQPQHF. DNA for the CDR3: TGTGCCAGCAGCTTTAACGTGAGGGGCAATCAGCCCCAGCATTTT. Together with reference TRBV11-2 and TRBJ1-5, the CDR3 gives the full variable domain: EAGVAQSPRYKIIEKRQSVAFWCNPISGHATLYWYQQILGQGPKLLIQFQNNGVVDDSQLPKDRFSAERLKGVDSTLKIQPAKLEDSAVYLCASSFNVRGNQPQHFGDGTRLSIL.

The chain joins TRBV12-5 to TRBJ2-7, with unresolved D. Germline CDR1 LGHNT, CDR2 FRNRAP. V dropped 6 bases and J dropped 4 bases, with 7 bases sitting between them. The CDR3 has 11 residues. As DNA, the CDR3 is TGTGCTAGTGGCTCCCTTTACGAGCAGTACTTC. This encodes CASGSLYEQYF. The full variable domain, its missing parts supplied by reference TRBV12-5 and TRBJ2-7, is DARVTQTPRHKVTEMGQEVTMRCQPILGHNTVFWYRQTMMQGLELLAYFRNRAPLDDSGMPKDRFSAEMPDATLATLKIQPSEPRDSAVYFCASGSLYEQYFGPGTRLTVT.

The rearrangement uses TRBV7-9 and TRBJ2-5; D unclear. The CDR3 runs 13 residues. Trimming cost V 5 bases and J 5 bases, with 12 bases left between them. Germline CDR1 is SEHNR and CDR2 is FQNEAQ (reference sequence). The CDR3 region is CASSPNGEETQYF. The CDR3 DNA sequence: TGTGCCAGCAGCCCGAATGGAGAGGAGACCCAGTACTTC.

The chain combines TRBV7-9 with TRBJ2-7, with 9 bases aligning to TRBD2. The germline V gene has CDR1 SEHNR and CDR2 FQNEAQ (reference sequence). The CDR3 covers 17 residues. V lost 5 bases and J lost 1; bases outside the gene matches: 12. CDR3 amino acids: CASSPFQGLAGSYEQYF. The CDR3 coding sequence is TGTGCCAGCAGCCCGTTTCAGGGACTAGCCGGGTCCTACGAGCAGTACTTC.

The rearrangement uses TRBV5-4 and TRBJ2-2; no clear D. The CDR3 length is 15 residues. The germline V and J ends were trimmed by 4 bases and 3 bases, with 13 bases remaining between them. Germline V CDR1 and CDR2: SGHNT, YYREEE (reference sequence). CDR3 sequence (DNA): TGTGCCAGCAGCGCCGCCAGCCGAGACACCGGGGAGCTGTTTTTT. Translation: CASSAASRDTGELFF.

J is TRBJ1-2 and V is TRBV27; D call uncertain. Germline assignment: CDR1 MNHEY and CDR2 SMNVEV (reference sequence). Trimming removed 0 bases from V and 4 bases from J, with 6 bases in between. CDR3 size: 13 residues. The CDR3 reads CASSLSPLYGYTF. The CDR3, as DNA: TGTGCCAGCAGTTTATCGCCCCTCTATGGCTACACCTTC.